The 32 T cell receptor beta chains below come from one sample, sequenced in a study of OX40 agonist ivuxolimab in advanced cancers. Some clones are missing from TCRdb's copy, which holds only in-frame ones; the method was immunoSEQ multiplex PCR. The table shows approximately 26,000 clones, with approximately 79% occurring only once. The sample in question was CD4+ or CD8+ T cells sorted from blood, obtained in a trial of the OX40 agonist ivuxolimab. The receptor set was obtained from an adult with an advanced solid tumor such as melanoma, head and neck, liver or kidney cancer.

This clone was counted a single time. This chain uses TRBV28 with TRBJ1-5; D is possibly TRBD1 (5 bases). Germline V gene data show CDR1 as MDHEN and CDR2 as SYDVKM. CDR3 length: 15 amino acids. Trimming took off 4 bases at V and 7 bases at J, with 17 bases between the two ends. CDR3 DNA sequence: TGTGCCAGCAGTTCAGGGACCACCCCTGGGCAGCCCCAGCATTTT. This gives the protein CASSSGTTPGQPQHF.

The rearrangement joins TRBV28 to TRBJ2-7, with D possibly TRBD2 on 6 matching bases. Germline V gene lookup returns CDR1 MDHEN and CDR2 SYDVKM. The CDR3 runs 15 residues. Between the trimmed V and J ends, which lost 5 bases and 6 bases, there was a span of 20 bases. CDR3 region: CASSPPGTRSAEQYF. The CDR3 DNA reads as TGTGCCAGCAGTCCCCCAGGGACTCGCTCGGCCGAGCAGTACTTC. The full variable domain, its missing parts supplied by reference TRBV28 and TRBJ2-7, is DVKVTQSSRYLVKRTGEKVFLECVQDMDHENMFWYRQDPGLGLRLIYFSYDVKMKEKGDIPEGYSVSREKKERFSLILESASTNQTSMYLCASSPPGTRSAEQYFGPGTRLTVT.

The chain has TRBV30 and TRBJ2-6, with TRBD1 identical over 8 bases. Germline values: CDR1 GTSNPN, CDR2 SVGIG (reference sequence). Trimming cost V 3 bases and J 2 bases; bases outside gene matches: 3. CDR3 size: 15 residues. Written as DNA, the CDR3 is TGTGCCTGGAGGGTGGACAGGGCTGGGGCCAACGTCCTGACTTTC. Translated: CAWRVDRAGANVLTF. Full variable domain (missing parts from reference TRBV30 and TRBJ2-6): SQTIHQWPATLVQPVGSPLSLECTVEGTSNPNLYWYRQAAGRGLQLLFYSVGIGQISSEVPQNLSASRPQDRQFILSSKKLLLSDSGFYLCAWRVDRAGANVLTFGAGSRLTVL.

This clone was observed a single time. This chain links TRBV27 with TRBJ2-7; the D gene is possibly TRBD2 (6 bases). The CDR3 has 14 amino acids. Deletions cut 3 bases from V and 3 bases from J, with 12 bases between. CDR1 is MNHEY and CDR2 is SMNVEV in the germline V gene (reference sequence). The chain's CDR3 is CASSFRESGYEQYF. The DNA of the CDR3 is TGTGCCAGCAGTTTCCGGGAGTCGGGCTACGAGCAGTACTTC.

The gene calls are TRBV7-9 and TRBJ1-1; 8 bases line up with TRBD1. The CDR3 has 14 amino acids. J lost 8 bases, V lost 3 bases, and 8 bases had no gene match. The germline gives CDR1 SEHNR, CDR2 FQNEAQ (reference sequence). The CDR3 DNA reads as TGTGCCAGCAGCTTCCTCCGGGACAGGAGAGAAGCTTTCTTT. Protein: CASSFLRDRREAFF.

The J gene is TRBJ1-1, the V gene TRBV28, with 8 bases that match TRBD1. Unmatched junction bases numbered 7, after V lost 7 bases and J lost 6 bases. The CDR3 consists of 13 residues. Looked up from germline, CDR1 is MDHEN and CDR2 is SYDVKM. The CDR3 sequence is CASKWQGAPEAFF. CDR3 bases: TGTGCCAGCAAATGGCAGGGGGCCCCTGAAGCTTTCTTT.

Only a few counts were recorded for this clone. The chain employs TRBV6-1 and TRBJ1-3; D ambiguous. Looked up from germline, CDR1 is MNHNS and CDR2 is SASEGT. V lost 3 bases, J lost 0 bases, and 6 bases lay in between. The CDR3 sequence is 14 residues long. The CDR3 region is CASSERVSGNTIYF. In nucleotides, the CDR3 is TGTGCCAGCAGTGAGCGGGTCTCTGGAAACACCATATATTTT.

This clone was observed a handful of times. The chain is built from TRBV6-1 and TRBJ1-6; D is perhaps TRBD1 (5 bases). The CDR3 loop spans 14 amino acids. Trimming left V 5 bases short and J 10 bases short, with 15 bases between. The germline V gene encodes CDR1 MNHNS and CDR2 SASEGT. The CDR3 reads CASSSRERGSPLHF. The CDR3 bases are TGTGCCAGCAGTTCCAGGGAGAGGGGATCACCCCTCCACTTT.

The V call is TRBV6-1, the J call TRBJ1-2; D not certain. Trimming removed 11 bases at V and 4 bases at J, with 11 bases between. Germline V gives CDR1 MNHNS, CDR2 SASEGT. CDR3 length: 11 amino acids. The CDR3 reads CAGSEIYGYTF. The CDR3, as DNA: TGTGCCGGCTCGGAGATCTATGGCTACACCTTC.

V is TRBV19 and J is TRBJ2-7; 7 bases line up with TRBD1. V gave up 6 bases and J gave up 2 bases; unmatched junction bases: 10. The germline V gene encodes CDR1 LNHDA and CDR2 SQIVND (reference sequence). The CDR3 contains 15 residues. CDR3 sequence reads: CASSSLDRAPYEQYF. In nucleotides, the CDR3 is TGTGCCAGTAGCTCGTTAGACAGGGCCCCCTACGAGCAGTACTTC.

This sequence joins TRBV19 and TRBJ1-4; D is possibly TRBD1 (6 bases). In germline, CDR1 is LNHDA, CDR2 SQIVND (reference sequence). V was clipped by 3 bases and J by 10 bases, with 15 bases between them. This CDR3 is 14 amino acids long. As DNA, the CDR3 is TGTGCCAGTAGTATCAGGCAGGGGAAGGGAAAACTGTTTTTT. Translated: CASSIRQGKGKLFF.

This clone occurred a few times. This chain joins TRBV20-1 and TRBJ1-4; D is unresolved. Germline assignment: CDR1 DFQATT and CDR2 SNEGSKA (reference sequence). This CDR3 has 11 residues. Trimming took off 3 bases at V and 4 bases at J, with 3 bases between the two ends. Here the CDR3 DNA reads TGCAGTGCTAGTAGTAATGAAAAACTGTTTTTT. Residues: CSASSNEKLFF.

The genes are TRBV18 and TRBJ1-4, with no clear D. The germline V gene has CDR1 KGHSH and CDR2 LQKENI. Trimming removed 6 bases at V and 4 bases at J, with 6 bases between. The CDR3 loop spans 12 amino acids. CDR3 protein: CASSRLNEKLFF. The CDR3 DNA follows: TGTGCCAGCTCCCGGCTTAATGAAAAACTGTTTTTT.

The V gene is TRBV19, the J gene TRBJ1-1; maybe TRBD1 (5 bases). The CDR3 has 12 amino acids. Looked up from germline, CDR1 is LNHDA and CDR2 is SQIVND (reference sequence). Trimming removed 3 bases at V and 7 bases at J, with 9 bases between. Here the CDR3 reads CASSISTGEAFF. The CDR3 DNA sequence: TGTGCCAGTAGTATCAGTACAGGTGAAGCTTTCTTT.

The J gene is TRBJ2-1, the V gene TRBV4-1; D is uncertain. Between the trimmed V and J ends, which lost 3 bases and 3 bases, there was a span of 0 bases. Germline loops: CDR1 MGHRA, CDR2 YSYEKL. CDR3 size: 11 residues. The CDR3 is CASSHYNEQFF. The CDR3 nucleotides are TGCGCCAGCAGCCACTACAATGAGCAGTTCTTC.

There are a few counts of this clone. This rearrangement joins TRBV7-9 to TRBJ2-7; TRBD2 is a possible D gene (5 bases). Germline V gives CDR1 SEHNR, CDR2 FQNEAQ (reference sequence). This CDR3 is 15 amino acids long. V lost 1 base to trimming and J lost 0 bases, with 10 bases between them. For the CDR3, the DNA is TGTGCCAGCAGCTTAGGGCGAGCGGACTCCTACGAGCAGTACTTC. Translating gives CASSLGRADSYEQYF.

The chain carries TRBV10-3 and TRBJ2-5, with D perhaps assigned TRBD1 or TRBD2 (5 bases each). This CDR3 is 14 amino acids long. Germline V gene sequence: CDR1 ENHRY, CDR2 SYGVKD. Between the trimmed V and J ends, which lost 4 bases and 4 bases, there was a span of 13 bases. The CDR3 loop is CAISANIGGETQYF. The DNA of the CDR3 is TGTGCCATCAGTGCTAACATTGGGGGAGAGACCCAGTACTTC.

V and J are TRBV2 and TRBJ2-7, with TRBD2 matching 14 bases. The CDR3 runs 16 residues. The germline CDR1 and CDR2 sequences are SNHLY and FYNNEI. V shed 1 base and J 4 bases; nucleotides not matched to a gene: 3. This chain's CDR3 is CASSEGLAGGRYEQYF. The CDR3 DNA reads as TGTGCCAGCAGTGAAGGACTAGCGGGGGGGCGTTACGAGCAGTACTTC.

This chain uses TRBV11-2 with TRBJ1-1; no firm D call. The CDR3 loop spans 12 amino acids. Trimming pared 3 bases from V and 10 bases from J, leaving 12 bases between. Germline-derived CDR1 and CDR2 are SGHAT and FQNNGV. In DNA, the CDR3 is TGTGCCAGCAGCTTTTCTTCGGGGTTAGCTTTCTTT. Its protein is CASSFSSGLAFF.

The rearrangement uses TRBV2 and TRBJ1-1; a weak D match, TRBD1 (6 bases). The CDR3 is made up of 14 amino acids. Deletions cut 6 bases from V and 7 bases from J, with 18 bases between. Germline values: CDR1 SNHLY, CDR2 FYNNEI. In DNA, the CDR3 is TGTGCCAGCAGGGAAACAGGGCAAGGGGGTGAAGCTTTCTTT. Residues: CASRETGQGGEAFF.

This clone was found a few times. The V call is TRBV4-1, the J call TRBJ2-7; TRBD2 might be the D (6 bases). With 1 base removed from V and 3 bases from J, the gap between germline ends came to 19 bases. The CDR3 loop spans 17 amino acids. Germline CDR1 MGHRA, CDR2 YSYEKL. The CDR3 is CASSQVFAGGIGYEQYF. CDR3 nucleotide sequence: TGCGCCAGCAGCCAAGTTTTCGCCGGGGGAATCGGCTACGAGCAGTACTTC.

In DNA form, the CDR3 reads TGCGCCAGCAGCCCACATCAGACCCAGTACTTC. Its translation: CASSPHQTQYF. The J gene is TRBJ2-5, the V gene TRBV5-1, with D uncertain. The CDR3 loop spans 11 amino acids. Trimming pared 4 bases from V and 6 bases from J, leaving 7 bases between. Per the germline V gene, CDR1 is SGHRS and CDR2 is YFSETQ.

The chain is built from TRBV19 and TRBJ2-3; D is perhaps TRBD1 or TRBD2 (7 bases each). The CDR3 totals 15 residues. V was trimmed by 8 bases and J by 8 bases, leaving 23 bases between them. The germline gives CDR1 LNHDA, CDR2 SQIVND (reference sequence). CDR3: CASGAGQGGTSTQYF. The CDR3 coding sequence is TGTGCCAGTGGAGCGGGGCAGGGGGGTACTAGTACGCAGTATTTT.

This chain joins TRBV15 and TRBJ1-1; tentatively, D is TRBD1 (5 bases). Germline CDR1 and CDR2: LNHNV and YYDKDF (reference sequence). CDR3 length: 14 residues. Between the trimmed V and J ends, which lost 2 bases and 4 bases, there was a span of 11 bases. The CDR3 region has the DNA TGTGCCACCAGCAGACAGGGAAGGGTCACTGAAGCTTTCTTT. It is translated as CATSRQGRVTEAFF.

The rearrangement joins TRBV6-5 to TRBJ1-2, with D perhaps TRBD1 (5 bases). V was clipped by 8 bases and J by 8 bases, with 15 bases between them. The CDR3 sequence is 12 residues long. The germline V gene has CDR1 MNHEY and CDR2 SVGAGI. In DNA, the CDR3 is TGTGCCAGCTCCGCCGGGGGTAAAGGCTACACCTTC. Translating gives CASSAGGKGYTF.

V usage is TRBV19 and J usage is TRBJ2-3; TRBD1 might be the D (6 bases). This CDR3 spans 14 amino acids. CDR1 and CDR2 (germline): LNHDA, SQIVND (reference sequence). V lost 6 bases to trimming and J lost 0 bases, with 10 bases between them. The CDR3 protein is CASSEQGSTDTQYF. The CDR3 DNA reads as TGTGCCAGTAGCGAACAGGGCAGCACAGATACGCAGTATTTT. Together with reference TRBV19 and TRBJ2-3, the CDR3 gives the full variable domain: DGGITQSPKYLFRKEGQNVTLSCEQNLNHDAMYWYRQDPGQGLRLIYYSQIVNDFQKGDIAEGYSVSREKKESFPLTVTSAQKNPTAFYLCASSEQGSTDTQYFGPGTRLTVL.

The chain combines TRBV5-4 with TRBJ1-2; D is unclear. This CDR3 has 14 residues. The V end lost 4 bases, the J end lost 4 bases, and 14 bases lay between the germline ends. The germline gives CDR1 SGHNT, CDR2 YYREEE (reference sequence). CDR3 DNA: TGTGCCAGCAGCCCAAGGGAATCGGGCTATGGCTACACCTTC. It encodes CASSPRESGYGYTF.

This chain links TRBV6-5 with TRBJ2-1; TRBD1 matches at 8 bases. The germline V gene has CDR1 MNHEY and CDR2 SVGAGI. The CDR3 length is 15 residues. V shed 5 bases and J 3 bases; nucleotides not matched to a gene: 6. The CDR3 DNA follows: TGTGCCAGCAGTCACCGGGACAGGTTCTACAATGAGCAGTTCTTC. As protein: CASSHRDRFYNEQFF.

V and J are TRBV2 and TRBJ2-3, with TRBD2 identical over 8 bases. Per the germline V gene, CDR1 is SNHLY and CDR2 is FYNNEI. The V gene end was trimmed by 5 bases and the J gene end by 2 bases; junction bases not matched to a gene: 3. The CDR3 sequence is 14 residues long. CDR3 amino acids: CASSPLADTDTQYF. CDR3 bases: TGTGCCAGCAGTCCACTAGCGGACACAGATACGCAGTATTTT.

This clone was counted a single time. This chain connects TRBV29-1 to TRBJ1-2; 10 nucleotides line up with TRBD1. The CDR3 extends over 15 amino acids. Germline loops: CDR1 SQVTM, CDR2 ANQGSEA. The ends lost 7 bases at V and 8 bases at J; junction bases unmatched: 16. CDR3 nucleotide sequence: TGCAGCGCCGTTGTAAGGGACAGGGGCGGGGGAGGCTACACCTTC. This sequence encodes CSAVVRDRGGGGYTF.

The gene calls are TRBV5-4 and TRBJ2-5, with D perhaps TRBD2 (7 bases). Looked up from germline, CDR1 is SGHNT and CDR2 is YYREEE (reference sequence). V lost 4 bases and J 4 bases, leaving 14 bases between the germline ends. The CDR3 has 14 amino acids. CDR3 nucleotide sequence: TGTGCCAGCAGCCTTAGGGGGGGTAGAGAGACCCAGTACTTC. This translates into CASSLRGGRETQYF.

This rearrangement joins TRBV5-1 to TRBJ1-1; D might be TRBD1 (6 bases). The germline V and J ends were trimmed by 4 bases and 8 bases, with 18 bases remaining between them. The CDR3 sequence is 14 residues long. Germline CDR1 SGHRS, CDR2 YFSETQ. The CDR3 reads CASSQGTGSGEAFF. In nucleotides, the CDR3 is TGCGCCAGCAGCCAAGGTACAGGGTCTGGGGAAGCTTTCTTT.